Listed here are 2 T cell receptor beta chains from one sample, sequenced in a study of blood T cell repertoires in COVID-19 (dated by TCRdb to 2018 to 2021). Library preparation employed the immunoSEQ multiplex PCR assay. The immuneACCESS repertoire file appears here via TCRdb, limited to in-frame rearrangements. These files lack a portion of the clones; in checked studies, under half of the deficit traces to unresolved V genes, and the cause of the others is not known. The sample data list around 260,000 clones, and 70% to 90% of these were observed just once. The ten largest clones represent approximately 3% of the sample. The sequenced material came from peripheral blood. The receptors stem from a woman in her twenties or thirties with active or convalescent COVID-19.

The CDR3 here is CASSLTRQSYEQYF. CDR3 nucleotides: TGTGCCAGCAGTTTAACGCGGCAGTCCTACGAGCAGTACTTC. This chain connects TRBV27 to TRBJ2-7; D unclear. CDR3 length: 14 amino acids. Germline CDR1 MNHEY, CDR2 SMNVEV (reference sequence). Trimming took 2 bases from V and 1 from J, leaving 9 bases between them.

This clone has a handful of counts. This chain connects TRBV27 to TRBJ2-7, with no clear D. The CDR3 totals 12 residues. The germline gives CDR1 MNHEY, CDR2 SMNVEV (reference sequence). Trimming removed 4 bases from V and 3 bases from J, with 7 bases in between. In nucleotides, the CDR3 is TGTGCCAGCAGTTCACCCGGCTACGAGCAGTACTTC. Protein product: CASSSPGYEQYF.